The clone carrying this T cell receptor beta chain was counted between two and nine times. As yet, its antigen is unknown. These data are taken from a study of T-cell memory formation after mild COVID-19. Regarding the study as a whole: The finding that pre-infection memory included some responding clones suggested that cross-reactive memory joined.

V gave up 4 bases and J gave up 4 bases, with 13 bases separating them. This CDR3 is built from 13 residues. CDR1 and CDR2 (germline): SQVTM, ANQGSEA. After 5'RACE with constant-segment primers, TCR alpha and TCR beta cDNA libraries carrying sample barcodes and UMIs were obtained. MiXCR, run by TCRdb on the 5' RACE reads, gives a single entry per CDR3 protein. The sample lists a few hundred thousand distinct CDR3 sequences, roughly 15% occurring once. This clonotype was obtained from a man aged 18 to 35 who had mild COVID-19 (a few samples of this study predate the infection). Cell type and time point are not known. The rearrangement joins TRBV29-1 to TRBJ1-1; D ambiguous. Sequencing input: PBMCs or a T cell subset sorted from them (not recorded which). The CDR3 DNA reads TGCAGCGTTGTTCGGGTTGAGGGCACTGAAGCTTTCTTT. This gives the protein CSVVRVEGTEAFF.